This T cell receptor (beta chain) is drawn from a study of T cell changes during pregnancy in multiple sclerosis. Profiling relied on immunoSEQ multiplex PCR, and the TCRdb table lists in-frame clones only, not all of them. The sample has approximately 37,000 clones, about 92% seen once. V shed 1 base, J shed 5 bases, and the junction held 5 bases outside the gene matches. The CDR3 extends over 15 amino acids. Germline assignment: CDR1 MGHRA and CDR2 YSYEKL. The input for sequencing was CD4+ T cells from peripheral blood mononuclear cells, taken in the third trimester of pregnancy. This TCR was recovered from a female donor with multiple sclerosis, enrolled in a pregnancy study. The J gene is TRBJ2-1, the V gene TRBV4-1; TRBD2 matches at 7 bases. CDR3 coding DNA: TGCGCCAGCAGCCAAGGACTAGCCCCCAACAATGAGCAGTTCTTC. As protein: CASSQGLAPNNEQFF.